The source of this T cell receptor (beta chain) is a study of technical replicates of blood from several donors. From germline, CDR1 is PRHDT and CDR2 FYEKMQ (reference sequence). The length of the CDR3 is 18 residues. With 4 bases clipped from V and 2 bases from J, the junction kept 15 bases outside the gene matches. Generated by immunoSEQ multiplex PCR, the TCRdb table keeps only in-frame clones and is missing some. The data hold 76,000 or so clones, with approximately 83% observed a single time. Sequencing was performed on PBMCs. This TCR was recovered from a human donor in good health. Some clones in this sample may be carry-over from other donors' samples. The genes are TRBV13 and TRBJ2-3; 7 bases are shared with TRBD1. The CDR3 DNA reads as TGTGCCAGCAGCTCATCTAAGATCCGGGACAGAAACACAGATACGCAGTATTTT. The encoded protein is CASSSSKIRDRNTDTQYF.